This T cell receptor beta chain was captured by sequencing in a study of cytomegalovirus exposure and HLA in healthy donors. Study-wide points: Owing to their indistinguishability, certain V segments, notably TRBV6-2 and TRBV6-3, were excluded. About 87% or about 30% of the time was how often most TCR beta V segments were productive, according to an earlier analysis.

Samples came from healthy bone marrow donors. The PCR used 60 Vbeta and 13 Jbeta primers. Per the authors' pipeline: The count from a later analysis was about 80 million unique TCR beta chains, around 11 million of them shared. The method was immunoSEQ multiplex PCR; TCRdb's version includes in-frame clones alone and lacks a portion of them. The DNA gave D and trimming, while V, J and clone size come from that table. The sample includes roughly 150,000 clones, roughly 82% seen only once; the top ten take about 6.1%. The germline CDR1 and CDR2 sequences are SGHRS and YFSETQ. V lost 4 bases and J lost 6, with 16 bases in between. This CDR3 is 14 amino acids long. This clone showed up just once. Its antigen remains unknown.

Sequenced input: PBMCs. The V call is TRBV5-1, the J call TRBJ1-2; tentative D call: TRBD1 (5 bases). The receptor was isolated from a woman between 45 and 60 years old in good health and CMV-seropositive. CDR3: CASSPTQGTDGYTF. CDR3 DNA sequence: TGCGCCAGCAGCCCGACCCAGGGTACGGATGGCTACACCTTC.